The T cell receptor beta chain under discussion was sequenced for a study of cytomegalovirus exposure and HLA in healthy donors. Study results and limitations: Rare TCR sequences dominated, though some public TCRs recurred in many donors.

PCR was performed using 60 Vbeta and 13 Jbeta primers. In the authors' methods: Some 11 million of the roughly 77 million unique TCR beta chains counted in a later analysis were shared. The repertoire was sequenced with immunoSEQ multiplex PCR; TCRdb's copy has only in-frame clones and lacks some. The V and J calls and the clone size are those of that table, but D and trimming were determined from the DNA. Among roughly 160,000 clones listed, 60% to 80% were seen once. Worth noting for this clone: Its antigen is currently unknown.

The sequence was collected from a woman between 40 and 50 years old in good health and CMV-seropositive. The specimen sequenced was PBMCs.

CDR3 DNA: TGTGCCAGCAGCGTAGGACACGCGGAGACCCAGTACTTC. It yields the protein CASSVGHAETQYF. This chain uses TRBV9 with TRBJ2-5; D remains ambiguous. Deletions cut 0 bases from V and 5 bases from J, with 8 bases between. There are 13 residues in the CDR3. Per the germline V gene, CDR1 is SGDLS and CDR2 is YYNGEE.